Described below is a single T cell receptor (beta chain) sequence and its context. Its antigen is unknown. The sample belongs to a study of identifying expanded T cells in peripheral blood. Study-wide results and limits: Over about two and four weeks, about 17 and 20 clones changed, versus roughly 1.1 between replicates.

V shed 4 bases and J 0 bases; nucleotides not matched to a gene: 10. Germline CDR1 reads MGHRA; CDR2 reads YSYEKL. The CDR3 spans 17 residues. Using immunoSEQ multiplex PCR, the repertoire was profiled, and TCRdb retains in-frame clones only, with some absent. The sample records about 100,000 clones, approximately 89% being singletons. V is TRBV4-1 and J is TRBJ1-1; TRBD1 matches at 8 bases. The source is a person aged 18-69 years in good health. The specimen sequenced was blood. The CDR3 DNA is TGCGCCAGCAGCCCCCGAGAGGTGGACAGGGTGAACACTGAAGCTTTCTTT. As protein: CASSPREVDRVNTEAFF.